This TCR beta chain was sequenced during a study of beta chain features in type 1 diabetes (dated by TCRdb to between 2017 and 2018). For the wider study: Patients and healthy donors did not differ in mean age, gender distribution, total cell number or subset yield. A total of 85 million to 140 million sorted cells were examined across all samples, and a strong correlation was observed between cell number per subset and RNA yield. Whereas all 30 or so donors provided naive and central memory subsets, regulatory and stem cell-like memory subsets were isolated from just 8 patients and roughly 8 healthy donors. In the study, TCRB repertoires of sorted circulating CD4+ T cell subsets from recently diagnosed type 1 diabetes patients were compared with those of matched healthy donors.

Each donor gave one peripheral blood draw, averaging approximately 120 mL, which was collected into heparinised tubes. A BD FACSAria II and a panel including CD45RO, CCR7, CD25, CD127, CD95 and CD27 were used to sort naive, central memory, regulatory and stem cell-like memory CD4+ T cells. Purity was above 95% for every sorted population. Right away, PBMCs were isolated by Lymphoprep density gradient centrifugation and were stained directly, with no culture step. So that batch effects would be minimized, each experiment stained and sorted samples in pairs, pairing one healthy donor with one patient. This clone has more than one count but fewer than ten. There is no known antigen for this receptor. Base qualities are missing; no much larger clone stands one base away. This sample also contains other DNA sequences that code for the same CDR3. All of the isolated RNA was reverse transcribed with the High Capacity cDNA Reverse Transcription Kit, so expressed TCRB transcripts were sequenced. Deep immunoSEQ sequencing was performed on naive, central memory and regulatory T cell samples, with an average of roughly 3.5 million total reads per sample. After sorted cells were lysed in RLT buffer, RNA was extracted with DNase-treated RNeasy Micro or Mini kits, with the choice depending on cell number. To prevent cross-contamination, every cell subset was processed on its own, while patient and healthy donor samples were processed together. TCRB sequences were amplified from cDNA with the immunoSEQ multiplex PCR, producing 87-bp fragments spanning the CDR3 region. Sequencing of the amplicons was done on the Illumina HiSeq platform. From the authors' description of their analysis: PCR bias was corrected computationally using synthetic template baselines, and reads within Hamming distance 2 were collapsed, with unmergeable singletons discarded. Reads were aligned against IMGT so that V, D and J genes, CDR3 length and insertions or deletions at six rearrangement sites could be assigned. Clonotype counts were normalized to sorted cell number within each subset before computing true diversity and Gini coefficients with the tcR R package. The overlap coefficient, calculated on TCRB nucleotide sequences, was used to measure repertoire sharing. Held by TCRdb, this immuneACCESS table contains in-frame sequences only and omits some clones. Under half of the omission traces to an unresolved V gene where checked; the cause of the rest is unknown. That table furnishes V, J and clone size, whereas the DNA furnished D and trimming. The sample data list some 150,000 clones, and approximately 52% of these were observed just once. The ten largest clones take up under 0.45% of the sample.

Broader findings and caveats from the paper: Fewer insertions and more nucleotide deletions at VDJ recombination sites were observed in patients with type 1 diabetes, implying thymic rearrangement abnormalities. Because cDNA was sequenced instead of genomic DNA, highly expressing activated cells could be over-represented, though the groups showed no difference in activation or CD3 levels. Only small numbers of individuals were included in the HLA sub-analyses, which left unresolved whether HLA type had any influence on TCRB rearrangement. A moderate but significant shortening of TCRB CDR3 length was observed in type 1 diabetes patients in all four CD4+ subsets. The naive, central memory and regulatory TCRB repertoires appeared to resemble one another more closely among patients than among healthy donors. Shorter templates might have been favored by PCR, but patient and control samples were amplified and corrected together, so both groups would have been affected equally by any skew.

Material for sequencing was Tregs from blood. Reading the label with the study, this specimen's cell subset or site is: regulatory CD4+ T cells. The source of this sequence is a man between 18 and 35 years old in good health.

For the CDR3, the sequence is CASSPRGLGTDTQYF. At the DNA level, the sequence is TGTGCCAGCAGCCCTCGCGGACTCGGCACAGATACGCAGTATTTT. The sequence is built from TRBV7-2 and TRBJ2-3, with a weak D call of TRBD2 (5 bases match). From cysteine to phenylalanine, the CDR3 is 15 amino acids long. Only the CDR3 DNA stays, 45 bases, in frame from base 1. CDR1 and CDR2, per the germline V gene, are SGHTA and FQGNSA. V sheds 5 bases and J sheds 1 base, leaving 13 bases between their ends.